This is a list of T cell receptor beta chains from one sample in a study of cytomegalovirus exposure and HLA in healthy donors. This table comes from immunoSEQ multiplex PCR, and its TCRdb copy is limited to in-frame clones, with some not included. The sample records about 59,000 clones, roughly 80% being singletons. The sample comprised PBMCs. These receptors were taken from a woman between 40 and 55 years old in good health and CMV-seronegative. Each CDR3 is given with its conserved first and last residue. A D gene is named only where the DNA matches it firmly. Size values are once, few and many counts, or a class for expanded clones, and some rows have none.

D: NA
length: 13
V: TRBV28
size: NA
J: TRBJ1-2
DNA: TGTGCCAGCAGCCGTGGGCGGGAGTATGGCTACACCTTC
CDR3: CASSRGREYGYTF

D: NA
length: 15
V: TRBV19
size: NA
J: TRBJ1-4
DNA: TGTGCCAGTAGTATCACGGCAGGGCGCTATGAAAAACTGTTTTTT
CDR3: CASSITAGRYEKLFF

D: TRBD2
length: 16
V: TRBV6-1
size: NA
J: TRBJ2-1
DNA: TGTGCCAGCAGCGAACTAGCGGGAGTTCGTTACAATGAGCAGTTCTTC
CDR3: CASSELAGVRYNEQFF

D: NA
length: 15
V: TRBV6-5
size: NA
J: TRBJ2-7
DNA: TGTGCCAGCAAGTGGGAGGTCAGGGAGGTCCCCGAGCAGTACTTC
CDR3: CASKWEVREVPEQYF

D: NA
length: 13
V: TRBV9
size: NA
J: TRBJ2-7
DNA: TGTGCCAGCACCTCTGGCCCGGGGGACGAGCAGTACTTC
CDR3: CASTSGPGDEQYF

D: NA
length: 14
V: TRBV2
size: few
J: TRBJ1-1
DNA: TGTGCCAGCTCAGGACAGCCGAAGGCAACTGAAGCTTTCTTT
CDR3: CASSGQPKATEAFF

D: TRBD1
length: 12
V: TRBV6-7
size: NA
J: TRBJ2-1
DNA: TGTGCCAGCAGTTACTCGACAGGGAAGCAGTTCTTC
CDR3: CASSYSTGKQFF

D: NA
length: 14
V: TRBV6-4
size: NA
J: TRBJ2-2
DNA: TGTGCCAGCAGTGTGGCGGGGAACACCGGGGAGCTGTTTTTT
CDR3: CASSVAGNTGELFF

D: TRBD2
length: 14
V: TRBV2
size: NA
J: TRBJ2-7
DNA: TGTGCCAGCTTGGGGGGAGGGCCTAGGAACGAGCAGTACTTC
CDR3: CASLGGGPRNEQYF

D: NA
length: 18
V: TRBV7-8
size: NA
J: TRBJ1-4
DNA: TGTGCCAGCAGCTTATTACATCGGGGGGTTGGAACTAATGAAAAACTGTTTTTT
CDR3: CASSLLHRGVGTNEKLFF

D: TRBD1
length: 15
V: TRBV15
size: NA
J: TRBJ1-1
DNA: TGTGCCACCAGCAGAGGAGGGACAGGGAACACTGAAGCTTTCTTT
CDR3: CATSRGGTGNTEAFF

D: NA
length: 13
V: TRBV7-3
size: NA
J: TRBJ1-1
DNA: TGTGCCAGCAGCGAGGGGGGGGCCGCTGAAGCTTTCTTT
CDR3: CASSEGGAAEAFF

D: NA
length: 15
V: TRBV21-1
size: NA
J: TRBJ2-1
DNA: TGTGCCAGCAGAACAGGGGGCGCGTCAGACAATGAGCAGTTCTTC
CDR3: CASRTGGASDNEQFF

D: NA
length: 13
V: TRBV30
size: few
J: TRBJ2-2
DNA: TGTGCCTGGAGTGTCTGGGAGGCCGGGGAGCTGTTTTTT
CDR3: CAWSVWEAGELFF

D: NA
length: 12
V: TRBV28
size: NA
J: TRBJ1-2
DNA: TGTGCCAGCAGCCCTCAGTGGTATGGCTACACCTTC
CDR3: CASSPQWYGYTF

D: NA
length: 17
V: TRBV19
size: NA
J: TRBJ1-2
DNA: TGTGCCAGTACCCTCGCGGGGTTTGGGTCCCCATCTTATGGCTACACCTTC
CDR3: CASTLAGFGSPSYGYTF

D: NA
length: 13
V: TRBV5-1
size: once
J: TRBJ2-7
DNA: TGCGCCAGCAGCCCCACGGAAACGGGAGAGCAGTACTTC
CDR3: CASSPTETGEQYF

D: NA
length: 19
V: TRBV28
size: NA
J: TRBJ2-2
DNA: TGTGCCAGCAGTTTTCAACGCGAACGGACAGTTTTGAACACCGGGGAGCTGTTTTTT
CDR3: CASSFQRERTVLNTGELFF

D: TRBD2
length: 17
V: TRBV5-8
size: NA
J: TRBJ2-7
DNA: TGTGCCAGCAGCTTAAGTGGACGGGAGGAAAGCTCCTACGAGCAGTACTTC
CDR3: CASSLSGREESSYEQYF

D: TRBD2
length: 15
V: TRBV28
size: once
J: TRBJ2-7
DNA: TGTGCCAGCAGGTTTAGCGGGATCAGCTCCTACGAGCAGTACTTC
CDR3: CASRFSGISSYEQYF

D: NA
length: 14
V: TRBV5-5
size: NA
J: TRBJ2-5
DNA: TGTGCCAGCAGCCTGGGACCGTCGGGGGAGACCCAGTACTTC
CDR3: CASSLGPSGETQYF

D: NA
length: 16
V: TRBV10-1
size: once
J: TRBJ1-1
DNA: TGCGCCAGCAGTGAATCGGGCCGAGGGAGTTCGAGTGAAGCTTTCTTT
CDR3: CASSESGRGSSSEAFF

D: TRBD2
length: 15
V: TRBV27
size: NA
J: TRBJ2-7
DNA: TGTGCCAGCACACTGAGGGCTAGCGGCTACTACGAGCAGTACTTC
CDR3: CASTLRASGYYEQYF

D: TRBD1
length: 16
V: TRBV4-1
size: NA
J: TRBJ2-2
DNA: TGCGCCAGCAGCCCGGGACAGGGCTTCGTAGCCGGGGAGCTGTTTTTT
CDR3: CASSPGQGFVAGELFF

D: TRBD1
length: 15
V: TRBV2
size: NA
J: TRBJ2-2
DNA: TGTGCCAGCATGCGGGACAGGGGGCTGTCCGGGGAGCTGTTTTTT
CDR3: CASMRDRGLSGELFF

D: TRBD1
length: 14
V: TRBV5-1
size: NA
J: TRBJ2-1
DNA: TGCGCCAGCAGCTTGTCCCAGGGGGCCCATGAGCAGTTCTTC
CDR3: CASSLSQGAHEQFF

D: TRBD2
length: 14
V: TRBV10-2
size: few
J: TRBJ2-7
DNA: TGCGCCAGCAGTTCTCCCGGGACTAAATACGAGCAGTACTTC
CDR3: CASSSPGTKYEQYF

D: TRBD1
length: 14
V: TRBV6-5
size: NA
J: TRBJ2-7
DNA: TGTGCCAGCAGTAATCAGGGGGCGATTGACGAGCAGTACTTC
CDR3: CASSNQGAIDEQYF

D: TRBD2
length: 16
V: TRBV5-1
size: NA
J: TRBJ2-1
DNA: TGCGCCAGCAGAGAAAGCGGGAGCGGCTCCTACAATGAGCAGTTCTTC
CDR3: CASRESGSGSYNEQFF

D: NA
length: 14
V: TRBV27
size: NA
J: TRBJ2-7
DNA: TGTGCCAGCAAGACCGGGACAACGACCTACGAGCAGTACTTC
CDR3: CASKTGTTTYEQYF

D: NA
length: 14
V: TRBV5-1
size: NA
J: TRBJ2-1
DNA: TGCGCCAGCAGCTTGGCGGCTAGCATTGATGAGCAGTTCTTC
CDR3: CASSLAASIDEQFF

D: NA
length: 10
V: TRBV28
size: once
J: TRBJ1-5
DNA: TGTGCCACCCGACGGAGTATCCAGCATTTT
CDR3: CATRRSIQHF

D: TRBD2
length: 14
V: TRBV13
size: NA
J: TRBJ2-1
DNA: TGTGCCTGTGGGACGGGAGGGTACTACAATGAGCAGTTCTTC
CDR3: CACGTGGYYNEQFF

D: TRBD1
length: 14
V: TRBV4-1
size: once
J: TRBJ1-1
DNA: TGCGCCAGCAGCCAAGGACAGGGGAGAACTGAAGCTTTCTTT
CDR3: CASSQGQGRTEAFF

D: TRBD1
length: 15
V: TRBV11-2
size: NA
J: TRBJ1-4
DNA: TGTGCCAGCGGCCCGGCAGGGACAGTTAATGAAAAACTGTTTTTT
CDR3: CASGPAGTVNEKLFF

D: NA
length: 15
V: TRBV5-1
size: NA
J: TRBJ1-4
DNA: TGCGCCAGCAGCTTGACGGGAGCTACTAATGAAAAACTGTTTTTT
CDR3: CASSLTGATNEKLFF

D: TRBD2
length: 18
V: TRBV7-9
size: NA
J: TRBJ2-3
DNA: TGTGCCAGCAGCTTAACCGGGACTAGCGGAGGTAACACAGATACGCAGTATTTT
CDR3: CASSLTGTSGGNTDTQYF

D: TRBD2
length: 14
V: TRBV9
size: NA
J: TRBJ2-7
DNA: TGTGCCAGCAATCCTAGCGGGAGCTCCTACGAGCAGTACTTC
CDR3: CASNPSGSSYEQYF

D: TRBD1
length: 14
V: TRBV12-5
size: few
J: TRBJ2-3
DNA: TGTGCTAGTGGTCGGGACAGCAACACAGATACGCAGTATTTT
CDR3: CASGRDSNTDTQYF

D: NA
length: 13
V: TRBV6-5
size: NA
J: TRBJ1-1
DNA: TGTGCCAGCAGACAGCCTTCAGCCTATGAAGCTTTCTTT
CDR3: CASRQPSAYEAFF